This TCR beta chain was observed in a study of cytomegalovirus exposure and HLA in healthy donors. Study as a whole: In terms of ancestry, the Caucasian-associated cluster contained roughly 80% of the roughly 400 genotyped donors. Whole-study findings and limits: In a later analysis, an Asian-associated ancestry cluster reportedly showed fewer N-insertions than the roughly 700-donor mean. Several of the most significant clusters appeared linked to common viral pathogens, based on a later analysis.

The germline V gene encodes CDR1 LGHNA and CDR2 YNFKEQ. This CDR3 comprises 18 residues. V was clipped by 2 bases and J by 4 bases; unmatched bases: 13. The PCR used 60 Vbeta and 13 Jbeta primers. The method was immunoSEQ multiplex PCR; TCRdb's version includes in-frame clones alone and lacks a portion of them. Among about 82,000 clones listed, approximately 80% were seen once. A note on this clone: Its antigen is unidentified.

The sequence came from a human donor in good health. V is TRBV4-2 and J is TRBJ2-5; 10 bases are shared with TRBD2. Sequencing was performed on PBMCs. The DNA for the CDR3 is TGTGCCAGCAGCCAACGGGTGGCTAGCGGGGGCGGTGGAGAGACCCAGTACTTC. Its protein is CASSQRVASGGGGETQYF.